What follows are 18 T cell receptor beta chains derived from one specimen sequenced in a study of CD8 T cells in Susac syndrome. With random hexamers, reverse transcription was performed on about 0.45 to 1 ug of RNA. TCRdb ran MiXCR on the immunoSEQ multiplex PCR reads and lists one entry per CDR3 protein. Of 210,000 or so distinct CDR3 sequences listed, 94% are singletons. Sequencing used CD4+ T cells from PBMCs. Every receptor here comes from a human donor with Susac syndrome.

The rearrangement links TRBV19 to TRBJ1-1; the D gene is possibly TRBD1 (5 bases). V was cut by 3 bases and J by 4 bases, with 9 bases left in between. The germline CDR1 and CDR2 sequences are LNHDA and SQIVND (reference sequence). The CDR3 length is 13 residues. The CDR3: CASSMGGITEAFF. CDR3 bases: TGTGCCAGTAGTATGGGGGGGATCACTGAAGCTTTCTTT. The whole variable domain, filled in from reference TRBV19 and TRBJ1-1, reads DGGITQSPKYLFRKEGQNVTLSCEQNLNHDAMYWYRQDPGQGLRLIYYSQIVNDFQKGDIAEGYSVSREKKESFPLTVTSAQKNPTAFYLCASSMGGITEAFFGQGTRLTVV.

This chain links TRBV20-1 with TRBJ1-1; D perhaps matches TRBD1 (6 bases). Germline V CDR1 and CDR2: DFQATT, SNEGSKA (reference sequence). The length of the CDR3 is 14 residues. Trimming pared 3 bases from V and 0 bases from J, leaving 11 bases between. The CDR3 DNA follows: TGCAGTGCTAGCTCCGACAGGATGAACACTGAAGCTTTCTTT. Its translation is CSASSDRMNTEAFF.

V usage is TRBV7-9 and J usage is TRBJ2-5; 10 bases are a match to TRBD1. CDR3 size: 15 residues. CDR1 is SEHNR, CDR2 FQNEAQ, per germline (reference sequence). The junction had 8 bases not matched to a gene; V was cut back by 5 bases and J by 5 bases. The CDR3 spells CASSPTGTGAETQYF. In nucleotides, the CDR3 is TGTGCCAGCAGCCCAACCGGGACAGGGGCCGAGACCCAGTACTTC.

The gene calls are TRBV20-1 and TRBJ2-7; 8 bases match TRBD1. The CDR3 consists of 15 residues. Germline V gene sequence: CDR1 DFQATT, CDR2 SNEGSKA (reference sequence). After removal of 1 base from V and 1 base from J, the junction contained 6 bases not matched to a gene. The CDR3 loop reads CSARVPGQVSYEQYF. The CDR3 coding sequence is TGCAGTGCTAGAGTTCCGGGACAGGTTTCCTACGAGCAGTACTTC.

V gene TRBV20-1 combines with J gene TRBJ2-3, with D maybe TRBD2 (5 bases). This CDR3 region has 13 residues. V dropped 5 bases and J dropped 1 base, with 10 bases sitting between them. Per germline, CDR1 DFQATT and CDR2 SNEGSKA (reference sequence). CDR3 bases: TGCAGTGCTGCCTCCGGGGGCACAGATACGCAGTATTTT. Translated, it gives CSAASGGTDTQYF.

V usage is TRBV28 and J usage is TRBJ2-7, with 7 positions matching TRBD1. This CDR3 contains 13 residues. Per the germline V gene, CDR1 is MDHEN and CDR2 is SYDVKM. V was pared by 4 bases and J by 4 bases, with 4 bases of the junction left unmatched. The CDR3 sequence: CASSSAGGYEQYF. The CDR3 DNA sequence: TGTGCCAGCAGTTCGGCAGGGGGTTACGAGCAGTACTTC.

This clonotype was seen once. This chain uses TRBV5-1 with TRBJ2-7; D may correspond to TRBD1 or TRBD2 (5 bases each). The CDR3 is 12 residues long. Germline V CDR1 and CDR2: SGHRS, YFSETQ. V lost 4 bases, J lost 6 bases, and 11 bases lay in between. This CDR3 reads CASSLATGEQYF. CDR3 nucleotide sequence: TGCGCCAGCAGCCTAGCAACAGGCGAGCAGTACTTC.

The rearrangement joins TRBV29-1 to TRBJ2-7; D ambiguous. Trimming removed 4 bases from V and 4 bases from J, with 11 bases in between. This CDR3 is 12 amino acids long. CDR1 is SQVTM and CDR2 is ANQGSEA in the germline V gene. CDR3: CSVGVTRYEQYF. The DNA for the CDR3 is TGCAGCGTTGGAGTTACGAGGTACGAGCAGTACTTC.

The chain joins TRBV5-4 to TRBJ1-5; the D is unclear. The V end lost 3 bases, the J end lost 7 bases, and 11 bases lay between the germline ends. The CDR3 sequence is 13 residues long. Per the germline V gene, CDR1 is SGHNT and CDR2 is YYREEE (reference sequence). The CDR3 region is CASSWGLGQPQHF. CDR3 in DNA: TGTGCCAGCAGCTGGGGTTTAGGGCAGCCCCAGCATTTT.

The chain combines TRBV29-1 with TRBJ2-5, with 7 bases lining up with TRBD2. V shed 1 base and J 5 bases; nucleotides not matched to a gene: 10. This CDR3 is built from 15 residues. Per germline, CDR1 SQVTM and CDR2 ANQGSEA. CDR3 coding DNA: TGCAGCGTTGAAGGGGGCCCCGGGGGGAGGGAGACCCAGTACTTC. Amino acids: CSVEGGPGGRETQYF.

V and J are TRBV7-9 and TRBJ2-5; D may be TRBD1 (5 bases). The length of the CDR3 is 15 residues. The ends were cut back, 2 bases at V and 2 bases at J, with 12 bases in the middle. Germline-derived CDR1 and CDR2 are SEHNR and FQNEAQ (reference sequence). In nucleotides, the CDR3 is TGTGCCAGCAGCTTAAGGACACCTGATCAAGAGACCCAGTACTTC. It encodes CASSLRTPDQETQYF.

The chain links TRBV6-5 to TRBJ2-2; 9 bases fit TRBD2. CDR1 is MNHEY, CDR2 SVGAGI, per germline. This CDR3 comprises 16 residues. The J segment lost 4 bases and the V segment lost 2 bases, leaving 5 bases of the junction unmatched. CDR3 nucleotide sequence: TGTGCCAGCAGTTACGGGGCGGGGGGGGGCACCGGGGAGCTGTTTTTT. It is translated as CASSYGAGGGTGELFF.

The chain couples TRBV3-1 to TRBJ1-2; unclear D gene. Germline assignment: CDR1 LGHDT and CDR2 YNNKEL (reference sequence). Trimming pared 3 bases from V and 2 bases from J, leaving 10 bases between. The CDR3 covers 14 residues. CDR3 DNA sequence: TGTGCCAGCAGCCATGGAGACCCGAACTATGGCTACACCTTC. It specifies CASSHGDPNYGYTF.

The chain is built from TRBV12-3 or TRBV12-4 and TRBJ2-3; D uncertain. The CDR3 sequence is 14 residues long. Trimming shortened V by 2 bases and J by 2 bases, and 8 bases separated the two germline ends. Written as DNA, the CDR3 is TGTGCCAGCAGTTTAAGGCAACTCACAGATACGCAGTATTTT. Translated: CASSLRQLTDTQYF.

The chain has TRBV4-2 and TRBJ1-5; D possibly corresponds to TRBD1 (5 bases). CDR1 and CDR2 (germline): LGHNA, YNFKEQ. This CDR3 is 15 amino acids long. The germline V and J ends were trimmed by 3 bases and 4 bases, with 13 bases remaining between them. In DNA, the CDR3 is TGTGCCAGCAGCCAGGGCCGGGGGTCAAATCAGCCCCAGCATTTT. This encodes CASSQGRGSNQPQHF.

The chain joins TRBV29-1 to TRBJ2-1; 9 nucleotides line up with TRBD2. Germline CDR1 is SQVTM and CDR2 is ANQGSEA. This CDR3 has 13 amino acids. J was trimmed by 3 bases and V by 8 bases; bases with no gene match: 5. The CDR3 reads CSFSGGLYNEQFF. CDR3 in DNA: TGCAGCTTTAGCGGGGGACTCTACAATGAGCAGTTCTTC.

The CDR3 DNA sequence: TGCGCCAGCAGCCAAGGGGTAAAGGACTCCGCAGATACGCAGTATTTT. Its translation is CASSQGVKDSADTQYF. The J gene is TRBJ2-3, the V gene TRBV4-3; D is possibly TRBD2 (5 bases). Germline V gene sequence: CDR1 LGHNA, CDR2 YSLEER. The CDR3 consists of 16 residues. Trimming cost V 1 base and J 4 bases, with 15 bases left between them.

The V gene is TRBV20-1, the J gene TRBJ2-1; 12 bases are shared with TRBD2. V dropped 4 bases and J dropped 1; count of bases not matched to a gene: 14. Germline CDR1 and CDR2: DFQATT and SNEGSKA (reference sequence). This CDR3 is built from 19 residues. The CDR3 reads CSATPELAGGLRSYNEQFF. CDR3 nucleotide sequence: TGCAGTGCTACCCCAGAGCTAGCGGGGGGGCTCAGGTCCTACAATGAGCAGTTCTTC.